The clone carrying this T cell receptor (beta chain) showed up many times. The antigen is unknown. V was pared by 1 base and J by 2 bases, with 14 bases between. Germline values: CDR1 SEHNR, CDR2 FQNEAQ (reference sequence). The CDR3 extends over 16 amino acids. The record originates from a study of Graves' ophthalmopathy and Graves' hyperthyroidism. Study findings and constraints: Most expanded clonotypes in thyroid above 0.001 frequency also showed up in blood. Progression of ophthalmopathy was predicted by the model with more than 70% sensitivity and around 72% specificity.

The study amplified TCR beta CDR3 regions using RNA transcripts. The first round was an RT-PCR with HTBI primers, and the second round was a multiplex PCR. TCRdb re-called the multiplex PCR reads with MiXCR, one entry per CDR3 protein. The data contain 900,000 to 1,200,000 distinct CDR3 sequences, about two fifths of them seen just once; the ten biggest clones take up around 10%. The sequencing sample was made of peripheral blood or thyroid tissue (not recorded which). The chain carries TRBV7-9 and TRBJ1-2; TRBD1 is a possible D gene (5 bases). The source of this sequence is an adult man with Graves' hyperthyroidism. The CDR3 loop is CASSLVGLGTNYGYTF. The CDR3 DNA follows: TGTGCCAGCAGCTTAGTCGGCCTTGGGACCAACTATGGCTACACCTTC. Variable domain in full (rest from reference TRBV7-9 and TRBJ1-2): DTGVSQNPRHKITKRGQNVTFRCDPISEHNRLYWYRQTLGQGPEFLTYFQNEAQLEKSRLLSDRFSAERPKGSFSTLEIQRTEQGDSAMYLCASSLVGLGTNYGYTFGSGTRLTVV.